One and the same sample provided the 13 T cell receptor beta chains below, sequenced in a study of blood T cell repertoires in COVID-19 (dated by TCRdb to the early 2020s). The method behind the library was the immunoSEQ multiplex PCR assay. The source is immuneACCESS, and TCRdb retained only in-frame sequences with V and J called. Part of the clones is not carried over; for the studies checked, unresolved V genes explain less than half of this, and the remainder is unexplained. This sample comprises about 150,000 clones, approximately 87% of them detected only once. Clones ranked in the top ten supply more than 1% of the sample. What was sequenced was PBMCs or T cells enriched from blood (not recorded which). The receptor set was obtained from a woman in her 30s with acute COVID-19.

This chain connects TRBV9 to TRBJ2-1; D gene ambiguous. The CDR3 is 14 residues long. The V gene lost 0 bases and the J gene lost 3 bases, with 7 bases spanning the gap. Germline assignment: CDR1 SGDLS and CDR2 YYNGEE. CDR3 sequence: CASSVVYSYNEQFF. CDR3 sequence (DNA): TGTGCCAGCAGCGTAGTTTACAGCTACAATGAGCAGTTCTTC.

The chain joins TRBV28 to TRBJ1-5, with a tentative D call TRBD1 (5 bases). Germline CDR1 MDHEN, CDR2 SYDVKM. Trimming removed 6 bases at V and 6 bases at J, with 21 bases between. This CDR3 contains 16 residues. The CDR3 loop is CASSSPKQGVVQPQHF. The CDR3 DNA follows: TGTGCCAGCAGCTCCCCCAAGCAGGGTGTGGTTCAGCCCCAGCATTTT.

The chain has TRBV28 and TRBJ1-5; D is perhaps TRBD1 (6 bases). Germline V gene lookup returns CDR1 MDHEN and CDR2 SYDVKM. The CDR3 has 14 residues. Between the trimmed V and J ends, which lost 7 bases and 3 bases, there was a span of 13 bases. This CDR3 reads CASNHQGNNQPQHF. Here the CDR3 DNA reads TGTGCCAGCAATCACCAGGGGAACAATCAGCCCCAGCATTTT.

The J gene is TRBJ1-1, the V gene TRBV7-2, with D perhaps matching TRBD1 (5 bases). Trimming shortened V by 5 bases and J by 4 bases, and 17 bases separated the two germline ends. CDR1 and CDR2 (germline): SGHTA, FQGNSA. This CDR3 is built from 15 residues. The chain's CDR3 is CASSPWTGGGTEAFF. In DNA, the CDR3 is TGTGCCAGCAGCCCTTGGACCGGGGGTGGCACTGAAGCTTTCTTT.

This sequence joins TRBV25-1 and TRBJ1-1, with 9 bases fitting TRBD1. This CDR3 contains 16 residues. CDR1 is MGHDK, CDR2 SYGVNS, per germline. The junction had 10 bases not matched to a gene; V was cut back by 2 bases and J by 6 bases. CDR3 residues: CASSEPMTGGESEAFF. In nucleotides, the CDR3 is TGTGCCAGCAGTGAACCAATGACAGGGGGTGAATCTGAAGCTTTCTTT.

V gene TRBV6-5 combines with J gene TRBJ1-5, with TRBD1 matching 8 bases. J lost 2 bases, V lost 6 bases, and 6 bases had no gene match. The CDR3 consists of 15 residues. Germline CDR1 and CDR2: MNHEY and SVGAGI. The CDR3 bases are TGTGCCAGCAGAATCGGACAGGGCGGCAATCAGCCCCAGCATTTT. This translates into CASRIGQGGNQPQHF.

This sequence joins TRBV4-1 and TRBJ1-3; D call uncertain. CDR1 and CDR2 (germline): MGHRA, YSYEKL. The CDR3 spans 16 residues. The V end was cut by 4 bases, the J end by 4 bases, with 17 bases between. The CDR3 nucleotides are TGCGCCAGCAGCCGATATTGGCGGAGCGAGGGAAACACCATATATTTT. It codes for CASSRYWRSEGNTIYF.

As DNA, the CDR3 is TGTGCCAGCAGCCCAAAGACTAGCGGGAGTTGGTTCGAGCAGTTCTTC. Its protein product is CASSPKTSGSWFEQFF. The chain combines TRBV9 with TRBJ2-1, with 12 positions matching TRBD2. This CDR3 has 16 amino acids. Germline CDR1 reads SGDLS; CDR2 reads YYNGEE. V lost 4 bases, J lost 10 bases, and 12 bases stayed unmatched.

The genes are TRBV7-2 and TRBJ2-6; 9 bases agree with TRBD1. This CDR3 is 17 amino acids long. The V gene's germline CDR1 is SGHTA and CDR2 FQGNSA. Trimming cost V 3 bases and J 0 bases; bases outside gene matches: 3. The CDR3 reads CASSFTGGNSGANVLTF. The CDR3 DNA sequence: TGTGCCAGCAGCTTCACAGGGGGCAACTCTGGGGCCAACGTCCTGACTTTC.

The V and J genes are TRBV6-2 or TRBV6-3 and TRBJ2-3, with 8 bases that match TRBD2. The CDR3 consists of 17 residues. J lost 10 bases, V lost 6 bases, and 21 bases had no gene match. The germline V gene has CDR1 MNHEY and CDR2 SVGEGT. The CDR3 bases are TGTGCCAGCAGCCGGGACGGGAGGGCCTTTGACAAGCCCGCGCAGTATTTT. Its protein is CASSRDGRAFDKPAQYF.

V is TRBV3-1 (or the pseudogene TRBV3-2) and J is TRBJ2-7; a weak D match, TRBD1 (5 bases). Trimming removed 3 bases from V and 4 bases from J, with 10 bases in between. The CDR3 has 13 amino acids. Germline CDR1 and CDR2: LGHDT and YNNKEL (reference sequence). This chain's CDR3 is CASSQTVPYEQYF. CDR3 nucleotides: TGTGCCAGCAGCCAGACAGTCCCTTACGAGCAGTACTTC.

V usage is TRBV28 and J usage is TRBJ1-6, with D possibly being TRBD1 (5 bases). Germline assignment: CDR1 MDHEN and CDR2 SYDVKM. The CDR3 is 12 amino acids. The ends were cut back, 6 bases at V and 12 bases at J, with 12 bases in the middle. The CDR3 loop is CASRRDSGPLHF. CDR3 in DNA: TGTGCCAGCAGAAGAGACAGTGGACCCCTCCACTTT.

The chain employs TRBV20-1 and TRBJ1-2; D gene uncertain. Deletions cut 2 bases from V and 6 bases from J, with 7 bases between. The CDR3 consists of 11 residues. Germline V gene sequence: CDR1 DFQATT, CDR2 SNEGSKA (reference sequence). The CDR3 reads CSARRGDGYTF. The CDR3 DNA is TGCAGTGCTAGACGGGGTGATGGCTACACCTTC.